These 2 T cell receptor beta chains were all obtained from the same sample, sequenced in a study of CD8 T cells in Susac syndrome. It was with random hexamers that about 0.45 to 1 ug RNA was reverse transcribed. TCRdb analysed the immunoSEQ multiplex PCR reads with MiXCR anew, one entry per CDR3 protein. Of approximately 210,000 distinct CDR3 sequences listed, roughly 93% are singletons. The source material was CD4+ T cells from PBMCs. Receptors originate from a human donor with Susac syndrome.

This clonotype was observed once. V gene TRBV7-2 combines with J gene TRBJ2-1; 9 nucleotides agree with TRBD2. This CDR3 contains 14 residues. V trimming: 8 bases; J trimming: 5 bases; junction bases outside the gene matches: 7. Germline loops: CDR1 SGHTA, CDR2 FQGNSA. This chain's CDR3 is CASCPGLANNEQFF. DNA of the CDR3: TGTGCCAGCTGTCCGGGACTAGCCAACAATGAGCAGTTCTTC.

The chain employs TRBV4-3 and TRBJ1-2; 7 bases line up with TRBD1. There are 14 residues in the CDR3. With 2 bases clipped from V and 7 bases from J, the junction kept 7 bases outside the gene matches. CDR1 is LGHNA and CDR2 is YSLEER in the germline V gene. CDR3 in DNA: TGCGCCAGCAGCCAAATTATAGGGGGCACTGGCTACACCTTC. Translating it yields CASSQIIGGTGYTF.